The 19 T cell receptor beta chains reported below all come from one sample, sequenced in a study of cytomegalovirus exposure and HLA in healthy donors. Sequencing used immunoSEQ multiplex PCR; TCRdb keeps in-frame clones, though not all of them. Of around 52,000 clones detected, around 90% appear once; the ten largest clones hold over 6.5%. Material for sequencing was PBMCs. The source is a woman between 25 and 40 years old in good health and CMV-seronegative.

The chain joins TRBV9 to TRBJ2-1; weak D call: TRBD2 (7 bases). Germline loops: CDR1 SGDLS, CDR2 YYNGEE. The CDR3 consists of 16 residues. The ends were cut back, 3 bases at V and 6 bases at J, with 19 bases in the middle. The CDR3 sequence is CASSAALGGASNEQFF. CDR3 nucleotide sequence: TGTGCCAGCAGCGCGGCCTTGGGGGGGGCCAGCAATGAGCAGTTCTTC.

The CDR3 DNA reads TGTGCCAGCTCACCAACGAGACAGGTCACCGGGGAGCTGTTTTTT. As protein: CASSPTRQVTGELFF. The chain combines TRBV18 with TRBJ2-2, with TRBD1 as a possible D gene (6 bases). V lost 2 bases and J 4 bases, leaving 11 bases between the germline ends. The CDR3 contains 15 residues. Germline CDR1 KGHSH, CDR2 LQKENI.

The V call is TRBV5-1, the J call TRBJ1-1; 9 bases match TRBD1. Germline trimming cut 3 bases from V and 8 bases from J; bases unmatched to any gene: 14. Germline V CDR1 and CDR2: SGHRS, YFSETQ. CDR3 size: 16 residues. The CDR3 spells CASSWGTGSGGREAFF. As DNA, the CDR3 is TGCGCCAGCAGCTGGGGGACAGGGTCTGGTGGAAGGGAAGCTTTCTTT.

The chain employs TRBV28 and TRBJ2-7; 7 bases match TRBD1. The CDR3 runs 11 residues. J lost 3 bases, V lost 9 bases, and 2 bases had no gene match. The germline CDR1 and CDR2 sequences are MDHEN and SYDVKM. CDR3 region: CASWDSYEQYF. In DNA form, the CDR3 reads TGTGCCAGTTGGGACAGCTACGAGCAGTACTTC.

This chain joins TRBV5-8 and TRBJ2-1, with 10 bases that match TRBD1. V shed 5 bases, J shed 4 bases, and the junction held 9 bases outside the gene matches. The CDR3 contains 16 residues. Germline V gene data show CDR1 as SGHTS and CDR2 as YDEGEE. DNA for the CDR3: TGTGCCAGCAGACCTCCGGGACAGGGGCTGTACAATGAGCAGTTCTTC. This translates into CASRPPGQGLYNEQFF.

The chain couples TRBV6-5 to TRBJ2-1; 9 bases map to TRBD2. CDR3 length: 16 amino acids. Losses at the gene ends were 0 bases for V and 10 bases for J; bases not matched to a gene: 10. The germline V gene has CDR1 MNHEY and CDR2 SVGAGI. CDR3 amino acids: CASSYSGLAGSGEQFF. The CDR3 DNA sequence: TGTGCCAGCAGTTACTCTGGGCTAGCGGGATCGGGGGAGCAGTTCTTC.

This chain joins TRBV7-2 and TRBJ1-1; D might be TRBD1 (5 bases). Germline V gene data show CDR1 as SGHTA and CDR2 as FQGNSA. The CDR3 spans 15 residues. V shed 1 base and J shed 2 bases, with 11 bases lying between them. This CDR3 is CASSLGVGLNTEAFF. The CDR3 region has the DNA TGTGCCAGCAGCTTAGGGGTGGGGCTTAACACTGAAGCTTTCTTT.

The chain combines TRBV20-1 with TRBJ2-2; D gene uncertain. With 7 bases removed from V and 4 bases from J, the gap between germline ends came to 7 bases. This CDR3 has 11 amino acids. CDR1 DFQATT and CDR2 SNEGSKA come from the germline V gene (reference sequence). CDR3 loop: CSVRVTGELFF. CDR3 coding DNA: TGCAGTGTCCGCGTCACCGGGGAGCTGTTTTTT.

This clone came up once. V gene TRBV30 combines with J gene TRBJ2-1; 11 positions agree with TRBD2. V lost 3 bases, J lost 8 bases, and 12 bases stayed unmatched. The germline CDR1 and CDR2 sequences are GTSNPN and SVGIG (reference sequence). CDR3 size: 16 residues. DNA of the CDR3: TGTGCCTGGAGCTTTGGGTTAGCGGGAGGGCCCGATGAGCAGTTCTTC. Translation gives CAWSFGLAGGPDEQFF.

V and J are TRBV7-3 and TRBJ2-3, with D perhaps TRBD2 (6 bases). Germline lookup yields CDR1 SGHTA and CDR2 FQGTGA. The CDR3 covers 13 residues. Trimming stripped 8 bases from V and 1 base from J, with 10 bases between. DNA of the CDR3: TGTGCCAGCGGGACTCCTGGCACAGATACGCAGTATTTT. Translation gives CASGTPGTDTQYF.

V gene TRBV11-2 combines with J gene TRBJ2-5; 8 nucleotides match TRBD1. The germline V gene encodes CDR1 SGHAT and CDR2 FQNNGV. The CDR3 totals 15 residues. V was pared by 4 bases and J by 7 bases, with 11 bases of the junction left unmatched. The CDR3 protein is CASSSGSRGHGTQYF. The CDR3 region has the DNA TGTGCCAGCAGCTCAGGGTCCAGGGGGCATGGGACCCAGTACTTC.

The CDR3 DNA reads as TGTGCCACCTCCGGACAGACTAGCAATCAGCCCCAGCATTTT. It specifies CATSGQTSNQPQHF. This chain uses TRBV19 with TRBJ1-5; D is perhaps TRBD1 (6 bases). Germline assignment: CDR1 LNHDA and CDR2 SQIVND (reference sequence). The CDR3 loop spans 14 amino acids. Trimming stripped 10 bases from V and 0 bases from J, with 13 bases between.

This clone was seen once. This chain connects TRBV4-3 to TRBJ2-7; no reliable D call. Trimming pared 0 bases from V and 7 bases from J, leaving 13 bases between. Germline CDR1 LGHNA, CDR2 YSLEER. The length of the CDR3 is 14 residues. CDR3 sequence (DNA): TGCGCCAGCAGCCAAGATCCGGGTCGGGTAGAGCAGTACTTC. Protein: CASSQDPGRVEQYF.

The chain couples TRBV28 to TRBJ2-1; D unresolved. V was shortened by 3 bases and J by 2 bases, with 8 bases between the two germline ends. CDR3 length: 14 amino acids. CDR1 is MDHEN, CDR2 SYDVKM, per germline. CDR3 loop: CASSFGGTYNEQFF. Written as DNA, the CDR3 is TGTGCCAGCAGTTTCGGCGGAACCTACAATGAGCAGTTCTTC.

The count of this clone is one. V is TRBV19 and J is TRBJ1-5, with TRBD1 matching over 12 bases. CDR1 and CDR2 from the germline V gene are LNHDA and SQIVND (reference sequence). The V and J ends lost 5 bases and 6 bases, in that order; junction bases with no gene match: 8. The CDR3 totals 16 residues. The CDR3 DNA is TGTGCCAGTAGTGCCCGGGACAGGGGGCTTAGTCAGCCCCAGCATTTT. This codes for CASSARDRGLSQPQHF.

The chain recombines TRBV5-5 with TRBJ1-3; 9 bases fit TRBD1. The trim removed 5 bases at V and 0 bases at J, leaving 9 bases unmatched. The CDR3 consists of 17 residues. CDR1 SGHKS and CDR2 YYEKEE come from the germline V gene (reference sequence). The CDR3 bases are TGTGCCAGCAGGGATACCGGGACAGGGCGCTCTGGAAACACCATATATTTT. Translating it yields CASRDTGTGRSGNTIYF. The variable domain in full, completed from reference TRBV5-5 and TRBJ1-3, reads DAGVTQSPTHLIKTRGQQVTLRCSPISGHKSVSWYQQVLGQGPQFIFQYYEKEERGRGNFPDRFSARQFPNYSSELNVNALLLGDSALYLCASRDTGTGRSGNTIYFGEGSWLTVV.

The chain couples TRBV15 to TRBJ2-7, with 10 positions matching TRBD2. V dropped 1 base and J dropped 6; count of bases not matched to a gene: 3. CDR1 and CDR2 from the germline V gene are LNHNV and YYDKDF (reference sequence). The CDR3 runs to 14 residues. CDR3 sequence (DNA): TGTGCCACCAGCAGAGTAGCGGGAGGTTCCGAGCAGTACTTC. Translation: CATSRVAGGSEQYF.

CDR3 DNA: TGTGCCAGCAGCCCGGGACTAGCGGGAGCTCATCAAGAGACCCAGTACTTC. Encoded protein: CASSPGLAGAHQETQYF. This chain links TRBV5-8 with TRBJ2-5; TRBD2 aligns across 14 bases. From germline, CDR1 is SGHTS and CDR2 YDEGEE. With 4 bases clipped from V and 2 bases from J, the junction kept 7 bases outside the gene matches. This CDR3 is 17 amino acids long.

The chain couples TRBV7-3 to TRBJ2-1, with 12 bases that match TRBD2. This CDR3 is built from 16 residues. The ends lost 1 base at V and 7 bases at J; junction bases unmatched: 5. CDR1 and CDR2 (germline): SGHTA, FQGTGA. The CDR3 DNA reads TGTGCCAGCAGCTTAATGCGGACTAGCGGGAATAATGAGCAGTTCTTC. Translating it yields CASSLMRTSGNNEQFF.